This record looks at one T cell receptor (beta chain) sequence and its context. Its specificity is not known. These data come from a study of identifying expanded T cells in peripheral blood. Overall study results and limits: Technical replicates showed about 1.2 changed clones; two weeks 15 to 20; four weeks 19.

Collection occurred without any documented infections or immune events in donors. Here immunoSEQ multiplex PCR was the method, and the copy in TCRdb shows in-frame clones only, minus some. The sample has 100,000 to 150,000 clones; 65% to 90% are singletons. The sequenced sample was blood. This receptor was identified in a person aged 18 to 70 in good health.

In DNA form, the CDR3 reads TGTGCCAGTAGTATGAGGCAGGGGGTACACACAGATACGCAGTATTTT. As protein: CASSMRQGVHTDTQYF. This chain uses TRBV19 with TRBJ2-3, with 7 bases lining up with TRBD1. The CDR3 has 16 amino acids. V shed 3 bases and J 2 bases; nucleotides not matched to a gene: 8. Germline V CDR1 and CDR2: LNHDA, SQIVND (reference sequence). Full variable domain (rest looked up from reference TRBV19 and TRBJ2-3): DGGITQSPKYLFRKEGQNVTLSCEQNLNHDAMYWYRQDPGQGLRLIYYSQIVNDFQKGDIAEGYSVSREKKESFPLTVTSAQKNPTAFYLCASSMRQGVHTDTQYFGPGTRLTVL.